Listed below are T cell receptor beta chains from one sample, sequenced in a study of beta chain features in type 1 diabetes. Measured with immunoSEQ multiplex PCR; TCRdb has only the in-frame clones, and not every one. The profile shows some 230,000 clones, 9.6% of them singletons. The sequenced sample consisted of naive CD4+ T cells from blood. The receptors were sampled from a woman aged 18-29 years in good health. Both conserved end residues are trimmed from each CDR3. Each record gives: J gene, V gene, CDR3 protein.

J: TRBJ2-7
V: TRBV9
CDR3: ASSASSYEQY

J: TRBJ2-5
V: TRBV5-6
CDR3: ASSLVTGETQY

J: TRBJ2-7
V: TRBV18
CDR3: ASSPPPRLAGTYEQY

J: TRBJ2-3
V: TRBV2
CDR3: ASIPPGTDTQY

J: TRBJ1-4
V: TRBV7-9
CDR3: ASSLAAETNEKLF

J: TRBJ2-7
V: TRBV6-1
CDR3: ASSEPKGLASEQY

J: TRBJ1-6
V: TRBV4-1
CDR3: ASSRPGDRGRPLH

J: TRBJ1-2
V: TRBV27
CDR3: ASRTGQATAGGYT

J: TRBJ2-7
V: TRBV5-1
CDR3: ASSLEAGHTYEQY

J: TRBJ2-4
V: TRBV6-5
CDR3: ASSYGHGTGNIQY

J: TRBJ2-7
V: TRBV6-1
CDR3: ASRDWTETYEQY

J: TRBJ2-1
V: TRBV7-7
CDR3: ASSAASGTSYNEQF

J: .
V: TRBV30
CDR3: AWTNSYEQY

J: TRBJ1-2
V: TRBV30
CDR3: AWSVLRGRGELGYT

J: TRBJ2-1
V: TRBV10-3
CDR3: AISEAGSRGF

J: TRBJ1-2
V: TRBV11-2
CDR3: ASRSPGGERGYGYT

J: TRBJ2-3
V: TRBV5-1
CDR3: ASSPPTGSETDTQY

J: TRBJ2-1
V: TRBV30
CDR3: AWKGASSYNEQF

J: TRBJ1-6
V: TRBV2
CDR3: ASSEEAGVNSPLH

J: TRBJ2-1
V: TRBV19
CDR3: ASSIGTGAYNEQF

J: TRBJ1-1
V: TRBV30
CDR3: AKNRVTEAF

J: TRBJ1-1
V: TRBV29-1
CDR3: SGRWSGTEAF

J: TRBJ2-7
V: TRBV11-2
CDR3: ASSLALGQGTILYEQY

J: TRBJ2-5
V: TRBV5-1
CDR3: ASSLQGLGETQY

J: TRBJ1-2
V: TRBV6-5
CDR3: ASSYSGQVEGYT

J: TRBJ2-5
V: TRBV14
CDR3: ASSQAPRDLETQY

J: TRBJ2-3
V: TRBV7-2
CDR3: ASSYSRTSGHTDTQY

J: TRBJ2-3
V: TRBV6-1
CDR3: ASSEVRGPMADTQY

J: TRBJ2-7
V: TRBV11-1
CDR3: ASSSTAGGYEQY

J: TRBJ2-7
V: TRBV6-6
CDR3: ASTPGGNPYEQY

J: TRBJ2-5
V: TRBV10-3
CDR3: AISDSTSGGPGETQY

J: TRBJ1-1
V: TRBV7-9
CDR3: ASSFYRDRTEAF

J: TRBJ2-1
V: TRBV30
CDR3: ACKFGGEYNEQF

J: TRBJ2-7
V: TRBV9
CDR3: ASSVGVSPYEQY

J: TRBJ2-7
V: TRBV19
CDR3: ASSTSPGRGNGEQY

J: TRBJ1-2
V: TRBV11-2
CDR3: ASSLEAAGIYGYT

J: TRBJ1-5
V: TRBV9
CDR3: ASSVGSGNQPQH

J: TRBJ2-1
V: TRBV18
CDR3: ASSPRVGTSLYNEQF

J: TRBJ2-6
V: TRBV7-3
CDR3: ASSLGPRGAGANVLT

J: TRBJ1-4
V: TRBV7-2
CDR3: ASSLLQGHNEKLF

J: TRBJ2-7
V: TRBV30
CDR3: AWAGTSGPYEQY

J: TRBJ2-1
V: TRBV11-2
CDR3: ASSLGVLAGGNNEQF